The rows below give T cell receptor beta chains drawn from one sample of a study of technical replicates of blood from several donors. Profiled with immunoSEQ multiplex PCR; TCRdb holds only in-frame clones, not every one. Here the sample spans around 79,000 clones, approximately 94% being singletons. The sequenced sample consisted of T cells isolated from PBMCs. All receptors derive from a human donor in good health. CDR3s include the opening cysteine and the closing phenylalanine or tryptophan. Fields, in order: D gene, V gene, CDR3 protein. A D gene is named only where the DNA matches it firmly.

D: -
V: TRBV21-1
CDR3: CASSKVSGRTSNEQFF

D: TRBD1
V: TRBV27
CDR3: CASSHTGGGNTIYF

D: TRBD2
V: TRBV5-1
CDR3: CASSSGTSGGNEQFF

D: -
V: TRBV5-6
CDR3: CASSNLPRGTDTQYF

D: -
V: TRBV19
CDR3: CASMGLYGYTF

D: -
V: TRBV7-3
CDR3: CASSLNRLDTQYF

D: TRBD2
V: TRBV5-5
CDR3: CASSLDAGEDTQYF

D: -
V: TRBV11-2
CDR3: CASSLPRNTGELFF

D: -
V: TRBV5-1
CDR3: CASSFAGWTTEAFF

D: TRBD1
V: TRBV5-1
CDR3: CASSLNYRGRDYGYTF

D: -
V: TRBV7-9
CDR3: CASSFVQNNSPLHF

D: -
V: TRBV5-1
CDR3: CASRTGLLATNEKLFF

D: TRBD2
V: TRBV4-1
CDR3: CASSPGTSDETQYF

D: TRBD2
V: TRBV9
CDR3: CASSVRLAENTGELFF

D: -
V: TRBV5-1
CDR3: CASSFYGEVLQHTDTQYF

D: TRBD1
V: TRBV4-1
CDR3: CASSHKRGGQESEAFF

D: TRBD2
V: TRBV6-6
CDR3: CASSPGLAGVSTQYF

D: -
V: TRBV15
CDR3: CATSRDRVNTEAFF

D: -
V: TRBV19
CDR3: CASRHRNTEAFF

D: -
V: TRBV15
CDR3: CATSKDTRFTEAFF

D: TRBD1
V: TRBV19
CDR3: CASSIKGAAGTEAFF

D: TRBD1
V: TRBV27
CDR3: CASSPLRGRVYGYTF

D: TRBD1
V: TRBV11-3
CDR3: CASSTGQDNEQFF

D: TRBD1
V: TRBV7-9
CDR3: CASSSATGNPYEQYF

D: TRBD1
V: TRBV30
CDR3: CAWELPGQGALGYTF

D: TRBD1
V: TRBV10-2
CDR3: CASGETGMNTEAFF